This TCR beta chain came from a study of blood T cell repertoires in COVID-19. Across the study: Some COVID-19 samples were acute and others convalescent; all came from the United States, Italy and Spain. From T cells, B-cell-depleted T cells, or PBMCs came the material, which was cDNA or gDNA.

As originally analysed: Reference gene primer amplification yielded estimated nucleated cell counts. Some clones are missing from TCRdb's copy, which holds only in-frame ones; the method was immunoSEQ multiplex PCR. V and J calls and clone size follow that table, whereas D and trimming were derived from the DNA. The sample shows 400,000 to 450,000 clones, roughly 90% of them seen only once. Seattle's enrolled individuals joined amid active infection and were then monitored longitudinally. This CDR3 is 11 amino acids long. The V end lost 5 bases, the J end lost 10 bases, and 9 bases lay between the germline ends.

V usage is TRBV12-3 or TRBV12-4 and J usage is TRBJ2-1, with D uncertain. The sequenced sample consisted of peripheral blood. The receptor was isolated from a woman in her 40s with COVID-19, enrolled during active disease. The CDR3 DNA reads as TGTGCCAGCAGTCTGTTCGAGGAGCAGTTCTTC. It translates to CASSLFEEQFF.